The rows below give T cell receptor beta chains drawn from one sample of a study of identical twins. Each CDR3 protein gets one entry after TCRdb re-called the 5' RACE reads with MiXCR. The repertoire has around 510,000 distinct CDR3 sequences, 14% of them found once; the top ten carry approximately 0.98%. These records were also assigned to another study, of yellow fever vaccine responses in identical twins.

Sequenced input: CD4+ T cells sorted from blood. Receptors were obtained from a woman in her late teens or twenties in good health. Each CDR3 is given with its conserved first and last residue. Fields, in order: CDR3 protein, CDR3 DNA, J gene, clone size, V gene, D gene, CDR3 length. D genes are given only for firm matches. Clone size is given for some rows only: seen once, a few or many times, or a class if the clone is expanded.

CDR3aa: CASSLVGHPSEGYTF
CDR3nt: TGTGCCAGCAGCTTAGTAGGACACCCTTCGGAGGGCTACACCTTC
j_gene: TRBJ1-2
abundance: many
v_gene: TRBV7-2
d_gene: -
len: 15

CDR3aa: CASSQGLGEAFF
CDR3nt: TGTGCCAGCAGCCAAGGGTTGGGCGAAGCTTTCTTT
j_gene: TRBJ1-1
abundance: few
v_gene: TRBV16
d_gene: -
len: 12

CDR3aa: CSAHIGGAEAFF
CDR3nt: TGCAGTGCTCATATCGGAGGGGCAGAAGCTTTCTTT
j_gene: TRBJ1-1
abundance: many
v_gene: TRBV20-1
d_gene: -
len: 12

CDR3aa: CSASRIDYEQYF
CDR3nt: TGCAGTGCTAGCAGGATCGACTACGAGCAGTACTTC
j_gene: TRBJ2-7
abundance: few
v_gene: TRBV20-1
d_gene: -
len: 12

CDR3aa: CASSGQGDPGELFF
CDR3nt: TGTGCCAGCAGTGGGCAGGGAGATCCCGGGGAGCTGTTTTTT
j_gene: TRBJ2-2
abundance: -
v_gene: TRBV2
d_gene: -
len: 14

CDR3aa: CASSQVVGGSRYYEQYF
CDR3nt: TGCGCCAGCAGCCAAGTTGTTGGTGGGAGCAGGTATTACGAGCAGTACTTC
j_gene: TRBJ2-7
abundance: few
v_gene: TRBV4-3
d_gene: -
len: 17

CDR3aa: CASSSTHEQFF
CDR3nt: TGTGCCAGCAGTTCGACCCATGAGCAGTTCTTC
j_gene: TRBJ2-1
abundance: many
v_gene: TRBV12-3/TRBV12-4
d_gene: -
len: 11

CDR3aa: CASSLPPGTGVKDTQYF
CDR3nt: TGTGCCAGCAGTTTACCCCCTGGGACAGGGGTGAAAGATACGCAGTATTTT
j_gene: TRBJ2-3
abundance: -
v_gene: TRBV12-3/TRBV12-4
d_gene: TRBD1
len: 17

CDR3aa: CASSLRTPTDTQYF
CDR3nt: TGTGCCAGCAGCTTAAGGACCCCCACAGATACGCAGTATTTT
j_gene: TRBJ2-3
abundance: -
v_gene: TRBV7-2
d_gene: -
len: 14

CDR3aa: CASNRGAGQLFF
CDR3nt: TGTGCCAGCAATCGGGGAGCCGGGCAGCTGTTTTTT
j_gene: TRBJ2-2
abundance: -
v_gene: TRBV12-3/TRBV12-4
d_gene: -
len: 12

CDR3aa: CASSFWTGGNEQYF
CDR3nt: TGCGCCAGCAGCTTCTGGACAGGGGGTAACGAGCAGTACTTC
j_gene: TRBJ2-7
abundance: -
v_gene: TRBV5-1
d_gene: TRBD1
len: 14

CDR3aa: CASSFRASGSQYEQYF
CDR3nt: TGCGCCAGCAGCTTTAGGGCTAGCGGGAGCCAGTACGAGCAGTACTTC
j_gene: TRBJ2-7
abundance: few
v_gene: TRBV5-1
d_gene: TRBD2
len: 16

CDR3aa: CSAPQASGKVHNEQFF
CDR3nt: TGCAGTGCCCCCCAGGCTAGCGGGAAGGTCCACAATGAGCAGTTCTTC
j_gene: TRBJ2-1
abundance: few
v_gene: TRBV20-1
d_gene: TRBD2
len: 16

CDR3aa: CASSYGGPAQYF
CDR3nt: TGTGCCAGCAGCTACGGAGGGCCGGCCCAGTACTTC
j_gene: TRBJ2-5
abundance: few
v_gene: TRBV11-2
d_gene: -
len: 12

CDR3aa: CASSSPRAWITDTQYF
CDR3nt: TGTGCCAGCAGCTCACCAAGAGCGTGGATCACAGATACGCAGTATTTT
j_gene: TRBJ2-3
abundance: -
v_gene: TRBV7-8
d_gene: -
len: 16

CDR3aa: CASRKGEWGRTDTQYF
CDR3nt: TGTGCCAGCAGAAAAGGAGAGTGGGGTCGTACAGATACGCAGTATTTT
j_gene: TRBJ2-3
abundance: few
v_gene: TRBV12-3/TRBV12-4
d_gene: -
len: 16

CDR3aa: CASSPLGLQVNNEQFF
CDR3nt: TGTGCCAGCTCACCCCTTGGGCTACAAGTTAACAATGAGCAGTTCTTC
j_gene: TRBJ2-1
abundance: few
v_gene: TRBV18
d_gene: -
len: 16

CDR3aa: CASRFQGDQPQHF
CDR3nt: TGTGCCAGCAGGTTCCAGGGGGATCAGCCCCAGCATTTT
j_gene: TRBJ1-5
abundance: many
v_gene: TRBV12-3/TRBV12-4
d_gene: TRBD1
len: 13

CDR3aa: CASSLDPSGLGGANVLTF
CDR3nt: TGCGCCAGCAGCTTGGACCCCTCAGGTTTAGGGGGGGCCAACGTCCTGACTTTC
j_gene: TRBJ2-6
abundance: many
v_gene: TRBV5-1
d_gene: -
len: 18

CDR3aa: CATSSVTSGRANEQFF
CDR3nt: TGTGCCACCAGCAGTGTGACTAGCGGGAGGGCCAATGAGCAGTTCTTC
j_gene: TRBJ2-1
abundance: -
v_gene: TRBV15
d_gene: TRBD2
len: 16

CDR3aa: CASSSLGAGKNIQYF
CDR3nt: TGTGCCAGCAGCTCCCTCGGAGCAGGCAAAAACATTCAGTACTTC
j_gene: TRBJ2-4
abundance: -
v_gene: TRBV11-2
d_gene: -
len: 15

CDR3aa: CASSPVDLAPYEQFF
CDR3nt: TGTGCCAGCAGCCCCGTGGACCTGGCTCCCTATGAGCAGTTCTTC
j_gene: TRBJ2-1
abundance: few
v_gene: TRBV7-9
d_gene: -
len: 15